The 31 T cell receptor beta chains given below trace back to one sample, sequenced in a study of shared clonotypes between healthy human individuals. The table came from immunoSEQ multiplex PCR; TCRdb's copy has only in-frame clones and leaves some out. The sample holds millions of clones, roughly 92% seen once. The sequenced sample was naive CD4+ T cells sorted from blood. Subset here: CD45RA+ positively selected. The source is a man between 18 and 35 years old in good health.

Turning to this clone: The same CDR3 arises from other DNA sequences in this sample as well. V gene TRBV27 combines with J gene TRBJ1-2; D perhaps matches TRBD1 (5 bases). The CDR3 is 13 amino acids. CDR1 and CDR2 from the germline V gene are MNHEY and SMNVEV (reference sequence). Trimming left V 3 bases short and J 2 bases short, with 7 bases between. The CDR3 loop reads CASSFGTNYGYTF. CDR3 bases: TGTGCCAGCAGTTTCGGGACGAACTATGGCTACACCTTC.

The chain uses TRBV5-1 and TRBJ2-7; D perhaps matches TRBD1 (6 bases). The CDR3 runs to 18 residues. Germline V gene data show CDR1 as SGHRS and CDR2 as YFSETQ. V lost 4 bases to trimming and J lost 5 bases, with 28 bases between them. CDR3 loop: CASSTDNQGQPGFHEQYF. As DNA, the CDR3 is TGCGCCAGCAGCACGGACAATCAAGGACAGCCCGGGTTCCACGAGCAGTACTTC.

The chain carries TRBV7-8 and TRBJ1-1, with D possibly matching TRBD1 (5 bases). Germline values: CDR1 SGHVS, CDR2 FQNEAQ. V shed 4 bases and J shed 9 bases, with 18 bases lying between them. The CDR3 is 14 residues long. The CDR3 loop reads CASSSVGVNLKAFF. The CDR3 nucleotides read TGTGCCAGCAGCTCCGTGGGGGTAAATTTGAAAGCTTTCTTT.

The chain combines TRBV9 with TRBJ2-7; 16 bases align to TRBD2. This CDR3 region has 17 residues. CDR1 is SGDLS, CDR2 YYNGEE, per germline. V lost 4 bases and J lost 6; bases outside the gene matches: 10. CDR3 protein: CASSFGTSGRAGSEQYF. The CDR3 region has the DNA TGTGCCAGCAGCTTCGGGACTAGCGGGAGGGCCGGCAGCGAGCAGTACTTC.

This chain connects TRBV21-1 to TRBJ2-1. TRBV21-1 is given as a pseudogene. The CDR3 sequence is 14 residues long. The CDR3, as DNA: TGTGCCAGCAAGCCGAGAGAAGTACCAAGGGAGCAGTTCTTC. This encodes CASKPREVPREQFF.

The chain links TRBV27 to TRBJ2-3, with TRBD2 identical over 10 bases. The V and J ends lost 3 bases and 6 bases, in that order; junction bases with no gene match: 9. Per germline, CDR1 MNHEY and CDR2 SMNVEV (reference sequence). This CDR3 comprises 16 residues. CDR3 DNA: TGTGCCAGCAGTTTTACTAGCGGGAAAATAATGGATACGCAGTATTTT. Protein sequence: CASSFTSGKIMDTQYF.

The chain employs TRBV18 and TRBJ2-2; tentatively, D is TRBD2 (6 bases). The CDR3 consists of 17 residues. Trimming took 5 bases from V and 4 from J, leaving 20 bases between them. Germline assignment: CDR1 KGHSH and CDR2 LQKENI. DNA of the CDR3: TGTGCCAGCTCATCTCTAAGCGGGCCCCGTAGCACCGGGGAGCTGTTTTTT. This sequence encodes CASSSLSGPRSTGELFF.

The rearrangement joins TRBV6-5 to TRBJ2-7; 9 nucleotides agree with TRBD1. This CDR3 has 16 residues. CDR1 MNHEY and CDR2 SVGAGI come from the germline V gene. The trim removed 2 bases at V and 3 bases at J, leaving 8 bases unmatched. The CDR3: CASSYHLPGQGYEQYF. DNA for the CDR3: TGTGCCAGCAGTTACCATCTACCGGGACAGGGCTACGAGCAGTACTTC.

The chain combines TRBV15 with TRBJ1-1; D is ambiguous. V dropped 1 base and J dropped 1 base, with 10 bases sitting between them. There are 15 residues in the CDR3. Looked up from germline, CDR1 is LNHNV and CDR2 is YYDKDF (reference sequence). This CDR3 reads CATSRVRAGNTEAFF. CDR3 sequence (DNA): TGTGCCACCAGCAGAGTTCGGGCTGGGAACACTGAAGCTTTCTTT.

This rearrangement joins TRBV7-2 to TRBJ1-1; TRBD1 is a possible D gene (5 bases). Germline V gene lookup returns CDR1 SGHTA and CDR2 FQGNSA. Trimming removed 5 bases at V and 1 base at J, with 11 bases between. The CDR3 consists of 14 residues. CDR3 DNA: TGTGCCAGCAGCATCAGGGTGGCGAACACTGAAGCTTTCTTT. This translates into CASSIRVANTEAFF. The entire variable domain, with the rest obtained from reference TRBV7-2 and TRBJ1-1, is as follows: GAGVSQSPSNKVTEKGKDVELRCDPISGHTALYWYRQSLGQGLEFLIYFQGNSAPDKSGLPSDRFSAERTGGSVSTLTIQRTQQEDSAVYLCASSIRVANTEAFFGQGTRLTVV.

This chain connects TRBV4-1 to TRBJ1-1; 7 bases agree with TRBD1. The CDR3 totals 14 residues. The V gene end was trimmed by 1 base and the J gene end by 6 bases; junction bases not matched to a gene: 5. The germline V gene has CDR1 MGHRA and CDR2 YSYEKL. For the CDR3, the DNA is TGCGCCAGCAGCCAAGGACAGGGAAGGGCTGAAGCTTTCTTT. Protein sequence: CASSQGQGRAEAFF.

The gene calls are TRBV21-1 and TRBJ2-6. TRBV21-1 is a known pseudogene. This CDR3 comprises 18 residues. The CDR3 DNA reads as TGTGCCAGCAGCAAACCCCCGGGGCCCAGCTCTGGGGCCAACGTCCTGACTTTC. It translates to CASSKPPGPSSGANVLTF.

Concerning this clone itself: Other DNA sequences in this specimen translate into the identical CDR3. This chain links TRBV5-6 with TRBJ1-1; no reliable D call. Trimming removed 2 bases at V and 1 base at J, with 6 bases between. This CDR3 has 13 amino acids. CDR1 and CDR2 (germline): SGHDT, YYEEEE. The CDR3 DNA follows: TGTGCCAGCAGCTTAGGGTCGAACACTGAAGCTTTCTTT. Encoded protein: CASSLGSNTEAFF.

The J gene is TRBJ2-1, the V gene TRBV6-1; 10 bases are shared with TRBD2. Germline values: CDR1 MNHNS, CDR2 SASEGT. The CDR3 has 15 residues. With 8 bases clipped from V and 2 bases from J, the junction kept 6 bases outside the gene matches. CDR3 residues: CASRILAGAYNEQFF. As DNA, the CDR3 is TGTGCCAGCCGGATCCTAGCGGGGGCCTACAATGAGCAGTTCTTC.

The chain joins TRBV6-1 to TRBJ2-3; 7 bases map to TRBD2. Germline V lookup: CDR1 MNHNS, CDR2 SASEGT. V was clipped by 8 bases and J by 2 bases; unmatched bases: 7. This CDR3 region has 14 residues. The CDR3: CASRRGLSTDTQYF. For the CDR3, the DNA is TGTGCCAGCCGGAGGGGACTATCCACAGATACGCAGTATTTT.

This rearrangement joins TRBV5-6 to TRBJ2-4; a weak D match, TRBD1 (6 bases). The CDR3 runs to 16 residues. Germline V gene sequence: CDR1 SGHDT, CDR2 YYEEEE. The ends were cut back, 1 base at V and 2 bases at J, with 13 bases in the middle. CDR3 DNA sequence: TGTGCCAGCAGCTTGCGCCAGGGGTTTACCAAAAACATTCAGTACTTC. The encoded protein is CASSLRQGFTKNIQYF.

About this clone itself: The same CDR3 can be traced to other DNA sequences in this sample. This chain connects TRBV11-3 to TRBJ2-3; the D is unclear. CDR1 SGHNT and CDR2 YENEEA come from the germline V gene. V shed 1 base and J shed 2 bases, with 7 bases lying between them. The CDR3 loop spans 14 amino acids. CDR3: CASSLGQLTDTQYF. DNA for the CDR3: TGTGCCAGCAGCTTAGGGCAGCTCACAGATACGCAGTATTTT.

This clone has just a few counts. The rearrangement links TRBV5-1 to TRBJ1-6; 8 bases match TRBD1. This CDR3 has 15 residues. V lost 0 bases, J lost 10 bases, and 6 bases stayed unmatched. The V gene's germline CDR1 is SGHRS and CDR2 YFSETQ. CDR3 bases: TGCGCCAGCAGCTTGGGGGGGACAGGTGGCTCACCCCTCCACTTT. This sequence encodes CASSLGGTGGSPLHF. Full variable domain (missing parts from reference TRBV5-1 and TRBJ1-6): KAGVTQTPRYLIKTRGQQVTLSCSPISGHRSVSWYQQTPGQGLQFLFEYFSETQRNKGNFPGRFSGRQFSNSRSEMNVSTLELGDSALYLCASSLGGTGGSPLHFGNGTRLTVT.

This rearrangement joins TRBV30 to TRBJ2-1, with TRBD2 identical over 9 bases. The CDR3 has 14 amino acids. Germline CDR1 and CDR2: GTSNPN and SVGIG (reference sequence). V was clipped by 4 bases and J by 8 bases; unmatched bases: 9. The CDR3 region has the DNA TGTGCCTGGACATCAGCGGGAGGTTGGCATGAGCAGTTCTTC. Protein sequence: CAWTSAGGWHEQFF.

This sequence joins TRBV18 and TRBJ1-1; the D is unclear. Trimming took off 5 bases at V and 3 bases at J, with 19 bases between the two ends. Germline values: CDR1 KGHSH, CDR2 LQKENI. The CDR3 contains 16 residues. In DNA, the CDR3 is TGTGCCAGCTCATCGAAGGTCCGGGTGGCGGACACTGAAGCTTTCTTT. Its translation is CASSSKVRVADTEAFF.

The chain joins TRBV30 to TRBJ2-2; the match to TRBD2 covers 7 bases. Looked up from germline, CDR1 is GTSNPN and CDR2 is SVGIG (reference sequence). V lost 0 bases, J lost 6 bases, and 1 base stayed unmatched. The CDR3 has 13 amino acids. CDR3 in DNA: TGTGCCTGGAGTGTCGGGGGGTCCGGGGAGCTGTTTTTT. Translating it yields CAWSVGGSGELFF. Complete variable domain (other parts from reference TRBV30 and TRBJ2-2): SQTIHQWPATLVQPVGSPLSLECTVEGTSNPNLYWYRQAAGRGLQLLFYSVGIGQISSEVPQNLSASRPQDRQFILSSKKLLLSDSGFYLCAWSVGGSGELFFGEGSRLTVL.

The J gene is TRBJ2-7, the V gene TRBV11-2; perhaps D is TRBD1 or TRBD2 (5 bases each). The CDR3 runs to 15 residues. Trimming pared 6 bases from V and 2 bases from J, leaving 17 bases between. Germline values: CDR1 SGHAT, CDR2 FQNNGV. The CDR3 bases are TGTGCCAGCAGGAAACCGGGACGGAGTCCCTACGAGCAGTACTTC. It specifies CASRKPGRSPYEQYF.

The chain carries TRBV7-2 and TRBJ2-7; D may correspond to TRBD1 or TRBD2 (5 bases each). Trimming cost V 4 bases and J 3 bases, with 16 bases left between them. Germline V gene lookup returns CDR1 SGHTA and CDR2 FQGNSA. This CDR3 contains 15 residues. DNA of the CDR3: TGTGCCAGCAGCTACAGGCGCCGGGGTGGCTACGAGCAGTACTTC. Protein sequence: CASSYRRRGGYEQYF.

The rearrangement joins TRBV5-4 to TRBJ1-3; tentative D call: TRBD1 (5 bases). Germline V gene lookup returns CDR1 SGHNT and CDR2 YYREEE (reference sequence). V was shortened by 4 bases and J by 0 bases, with 11 bases between the two germline ends. The CDR3 runs 15 residues. The CDR3 sequence is CASSTDRSSGNTIYF. In DNA, the CDR3 is TGTGCCAGCAGCACAGACAGAAGCTCTGGAAACACCATATATTTT.

The chain uses TRBV7-2 and TRBJ2-7; maybe TRBD2 (5 bases). Looked up from germline, CDR1 is SGHTA and CDR2 is FQGNSA. The CDR3 runs to 15 residues. Trimming cost V 1 base and J 6 bases, with 16 bases left between them. The CDR3 bases are TGTGCCAGCAGCTTAGTAGGCGATACTAGTGCCGAGCAGTACTTC. This gives the protein CASSLVGDTSAEQYF.

The CDR3 sequence is CASSSGTVGYSPLHF. The DNA of the CDR3 is TGTGCCAGCAGTTCCGGGACAGTTGGATATTCACCCCTCCACTTT. The chain links TRBV27 to TRBJ1-6, with 7 bases lining up with TRBD1. CDR3 length: 15 residues. V lost 4 bases, J lost 8 bases, and 8 bases stayed unmatched. Germline V gene sequence: CDR1 MNHEY, CDR2 SMNVEV (reference sequence).

CDR3 sequence: CASSGPSGRETQYF. The CDR3 DNA reads as TGTGCCAGCAGCGGCCCCTCCGGGCGAGAGACCCAGTACTTC. The rearrangement links TRBV9 to TRBJ2-5; no clear D gene. Germline assignment: CDR1 SGDLS and CDR2 YYNGEE. Trimming removed 3 bases from V and 4 bases from J, with 13 bases in between. CDR3 size: 14 residues.

V and J are TRBV10-2 and TRBJ1-2; perhaps TRBD1 as D (5 bases). Germline CDR1 and CDR2: WSHSY and SAAADI. V was trimmed by 3 bases and J by 3 bases, leaving 8 bases between them. The CDR3 spans 13 residues. CDR3 sequence (DNA): TGCGCCAGCAGTGATCAGGGAGACTATGGCTACACCTTC. Translating it yields CASSDQGDYGYTF.

The V call is TRBV29-1, the J call TRBJ2-4; D perhaps matches TRBD1 (5 bases). The CDR3 contains 15 residues. Between the trimmed V and J ends, which lost 2 bases and 0 bases, there was a span of 11 bases. CDR1 and CDR2 (germline): SQVTM, ANQGSEA. In nucleotides, the CDR3 is TGCAGCGTTGAACTTGGACACTTAGCCAAAAACATTCAGTACTTC. Translated: CSVELGHLAKNIQYF.

The J gene is TRBJ1-4, the V gene TRBV6-5; maybe TRBD1 (5 bases). Trimming shortened V by 6 bases and J by 4 bases, and 15 bases separated the two germline ends. The CDR3 sequence is 15 residues long. The V gene's germline CDR1 is MNHEY and CDR2 SVGAGI. The CDR3 here is CASRRDAGFNEKLFF. CDR3 bases: TGTGCCAGCAGACGGGATGCAGGGTTTAATGAAAAACTGTTTTTT.

This chain connects TRBV28 to TRBJ2-7; weak D call: TRBD1 (5 bases). CDR1 MDHEN and CDR2 SYDVKM come from the germline V gene. Deletions cut 10 bases from V and 1 base from J, with 11 bases between. The CDR3 sequence is 12 residues long. The CDR3 sequence: CATLDSSYEQYF. DNA of the CDR3: TGTGCCACCCTAGACAGTTCCTACGAGCAGTACTTC. The full variable domain, completed using reference TRBV28 and TRBJ2-7, is DVKVTQSSRYLVKRTGEKVFLECVQDMDHENMFWYRQDPGLGLRLIYFSYDVKMKEKGDIPEGYSVSREKKERFSLILESASTNQTSMYLCATLDSSYEQYFGPGTRLTVT.